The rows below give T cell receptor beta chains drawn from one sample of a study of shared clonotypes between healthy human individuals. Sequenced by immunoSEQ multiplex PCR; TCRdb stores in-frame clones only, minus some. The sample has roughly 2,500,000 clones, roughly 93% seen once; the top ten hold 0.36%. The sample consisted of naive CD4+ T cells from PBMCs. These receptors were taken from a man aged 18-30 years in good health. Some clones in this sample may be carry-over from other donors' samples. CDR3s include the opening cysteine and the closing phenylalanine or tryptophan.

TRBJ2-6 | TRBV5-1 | CASSLAGQTGANVLTF
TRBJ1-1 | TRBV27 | CASSTTVGPAEAFF
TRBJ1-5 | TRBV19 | CASSTGGRSNQPQHF
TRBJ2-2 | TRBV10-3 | CAIRVDTRNTGELFF
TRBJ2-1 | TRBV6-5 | CASSYRYNEQFF
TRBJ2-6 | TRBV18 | CASSPLIRASGANVLTF
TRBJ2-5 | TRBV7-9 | CASSLGPPGQGLGQYF
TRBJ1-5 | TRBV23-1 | CASSQRLRGYQNQPQHF
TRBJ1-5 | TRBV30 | CAWSFQQGARQPQHF
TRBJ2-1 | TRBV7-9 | CASSSSLAGGPGEQFF
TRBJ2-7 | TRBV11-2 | CASSFEAGAYEQYF
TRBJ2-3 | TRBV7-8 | CASSFSPTADTQYF
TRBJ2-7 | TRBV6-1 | CASSAGTGQNYEQYF
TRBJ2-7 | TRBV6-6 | CASSQLQGATNYEQYF
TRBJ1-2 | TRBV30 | CAWSFGYNYGYTF